Shown below are 28 T cell receptor beta chains from a single sample sequenced in a study of response to subunit inactivated influenza vaccine. TCRdb reanalysed the RT-PCR reads using MiXCR and keeps one entry per CDR3 protein. Seen here are under 550,000 distinct CDR3 sequences, around 7.9% observed once, and the top ten hold under 15%. The material sequenced was PBMCs from blood, taken roughly 24 months after vaccination. The receptors originated from a man between 45 and 75 years old who received an inactivated influenza vaccine.

The V gene is TRBV5-1, the J gene TRBJ2-2; D may correspond to TRBD1 or TRBD2 (5 bases each). Per germline, CDR1 SGHRS and CDR2 YFSETQ. This CDR3 comprises 14 residues. With 6 bases removed from V and 3 bases from J, the gap between germline ends came to 12 bases. The CDR3 coding sequence is TGCGCCAGCAAACGGGACGGATACACCGGGGAGCTGTTTTTT. It translates to CASKRDGYTGELFF.

This clonotype was seen at least ten times. This chain connects TRBV11-2 to TRBJ2-5; 10 nucleotides match TRBD2. The germline V gene has CDR1 SGHAT and CDR2 FQNNGV. V lost 5 bases to trimming and J lost 3 bases; unmatched junction nucleotides: 12. CDR3 size: 17 residues. The DNA of the CDR3 is TGTGCCAGCAGCCCCATGATCAGTCTAGCGGGGGAAGAGACCCAGTACTTC. Translation gives CASSPMISLAGEETQYF.

Only a few counts were recorded for this clonotype. The rearrangement joins TRBV5-6 to TRBJ2-5, with D unclear. CDR1 SGHDT and CDR2 YYEEEE come from the germline V gene. V was trimmed by 0 bases and J by 1 base, leaving 7 bases between them. This CDR3 contains 14 residues. CDR3 nucleotide sequence: TGTGCCAGCAGCTTGGGGGAAGCCCAAGAGACCCAGTACTTC. Its protein product is CASSLGEAQETQYF.

This clonotype was counted at least ten times. The rearrangement uses TRBV5-1 and TRBJ2-1; the D is unclear. Germline V gene sequence: CDR1 SGHRS, CDR2 YFSETQ. This CDR3 comprises 11 residues. V lost 3 bases to trimming and J lost 10 bases, with 8 bases between them. CDR3 sequence: CASSSTWEQFF. CDR3 sequence (DNA): TGCGCCAGCAGCTCGACATGGGAGCAGTTCTTC.

This clonotype was counted many times. V is TRBV7-9 and J is TRBJ2-2; D ambiguous. The CDR3 is made up of 17 amino acids. With 2 bases removed from V and 0 bases from J, the gap between germline ends came to 13 bases. CDR1 is SEHNR, CDR2 FQNEAQ, per germline (reference sequence). The CDR3 protein is CASSLRVGTPNTGELFF. The DNA for the CDR3 is TGTGCCAGCAGCTTACGTGTAGGAACGCCGAACACCGGGGAGCTGTTTTTT.

The sample holds a few counts of this clonotype. The J gene is TRBJ2-1, the V gene TRBV7-3; D may be TRBD2 (5 bases). Trimming cost V 2 bases and J 0 bases, with 14 bases left between them. Germline V gene lookup returns CDR1 SGHTA and CDR2 FQGTGA. This CDR3 contains 17 residues. The CDR3 reads CASSLASGTASYNEQFF. In DNA form, the CDR3 reads TGTGCCAGCAGCTTAGCTTCGGGAACCGCCTCCTACAATGAGCAGTTCTTC.

This clonotype appeared once. CDR3: CASSLDRKSTDTQYF. CDR3 DNA: TGCGCCAGCAGTCTTGATCGGAAAAGCACAGATACGCAGTATTTT. V is TRBV4-3 and J is TRBJ2-3; no reliable D call. This CDR3 comprises 15 residues. Trimming stripped 6 bases from V and 0 bases from J, with 13 bases between. The germline V gene encodes CDR1 LGHNA and CDR2 YSLEER.

This clonotype came up many times. The rearrangement links TRBV20-1 to TRBJ2-5; D not certain. Per the germline V gene, CDR1 is DFQATT and CDR2 is SNEGSKA (reference sequence). This CDR3 has 10 amino acids. Trimming took off 3 bases at V and 6 bases at J, with 5 bases between the two ends. Here the CDR3 DNA reads TGCAGTGCTAGTAGGCAGACCCAGTACTTC. Residues: CSASRQTQYF.

V usage is TRBV5-6 and J usage is TRBJ1-2; no clear D. Germline-derived CDR1 and CDR2 are SGHDT and YYEEEE. V shed 4 bases and J shed 7 bases, with 14 bases lying between them. The CDR3 is made up of 13 amino acids. As DNA, the CDR3 is TGTGCCAGCAGCCGGCCCATCGCGGCTGGCTACACCTTC. Translated: CASSRPIAAGYTF.

In nucleotides, the CDR3 is TGTGCCAGCAGTTTTGGTCAATCTAGTTATGGCTACACCTTC. Its translation is CASSFGQSSYGYTF. This chain uses TRBV28 with TRBJ1-2; D gene ambiguous. V shed 3 bases and J shed 5 bases, with 13 bases lying between them. This CDR3 comprises 14 residues. CDR1 MDHEN and CDR2 SYDVKM come from the germline V gene.

This clonotype has ten or more counts. Compared with germline, one end of the junction differs, possibly owing to a read error. The V call is TRBV7-7, the J call TRBJ2-1, with D possibly TRBD2 on 5 matching bases. CDR1 is SSHAT and CDR2 is FNYEAQ in the germline V gene (reference sequence). This CDR3 contains 15 residues. Here the CDR3 DNA reads TGTGCTAGCAGCTTAGCTGCGGGTTTCAACAATGAGCAGTTCTTC. It yields the protein CASSLAAGFNNEQFF.

There are many counts of this clonotype. The V call is TRBV4-3, the J call TRBJ2-1; possible D gene TRBD2, 6 bases. Trimming stripped 1 base from V and 2 bases from J, with 12 bases between. CDR3 length: 16 amino acids. Germline V gene sequence: CDR1 LGHNA, CDR2 YSLEER. DNA of the CDR3: TGCGCCAGCAGCCAAGTTTGGGGGGAAACCTACAATGAGCAGTTCTTC. It translates to CASSQVWGETYNEQFF.

V and J are TRBV29-1 and TRBJ2-7, with a possible D match to TRBD1 (6 bases). The CDR3 contains 12 residues. V lost 4 bases to trimming and J lost 5 bases, with 12 bases between them. Germline assignment: CDR1 SQVTM and CDR2 ANQGSEA. In DNA form, the CDR3 reads TGCAGCGTTGGTCAGGGGTCGGACGAGCAGTACTTC. Its protein is CSVGQGSDEQYF.

The chain carries TRBV28 and TRBJ2-1; weak D call: TRBD1 (6 bases). V was trimmed by 7 bases and J by 11 bases, leaving 12 bases between them. Germline CDR1 MDHEN, CDR2 SYDVKM. The CDR3 spans 11 residues. The CDR3 reads CASIGGLQQFF. The CDR3 nucleotides read TGTGCCAGCATTGGGGGCCTTCAGCAGTTCTTC. The full variable domain, completed using reference TRBV28 and TRBJ2-1, is DVKVTQSSRYLVKRTGEKVFLECVQDMDHENMFWYRQDPGLGLRLIYFSYDVKMKEKGDIPEGYSVSREKKERFSLILESASTNQTSMYLCASIGGLQQFFGPGTRLTVL.

This clonotype was recorded only once. The V and J genes are TRBV9 and TRBJ1-4, with D tentatively TRBD1 (6 bases). Deletions cut 0 bases from V and 13 bases from J, with 19 bases between. The CDR3 is made up of 15 amino acids. Germline CDR1 and CDR2: SGDLS and YYNGEE. The CDR3 spells CASSVAEQGFGILFF. Here the CDR3 DNA reads TGTGCCAGCAGCGTAGCGGAGCAGGGGTTCGGAATACTGTTTTTT.

V gene TRBV10-3 combines with J gene TRBJ1-4; a weak D match, TRBD1 (6 bases). The germline V gene encodes CDR1 ENHRY and CDR2 SYGVKD. The CDR3 runs to 13 residues. Trimming removed 10 bases from V and 7 bases from J, with 16 bases in between. CDR3 sequence reads: CATTTGHGEKLFF. CDR3 in DNA: TGTGCCACCACTACAGGGCACGGTGAAAAACTGTTTTTT.

This clonotype was detected ten times or more. The chain couples TRBV20-1 to TRBJ2-7; D unresolved. The V and J ends lost 1 base and 0 bases respectively, with 7 bases between them. Per the germline V gene, CDR1 is DFQATT and CDR2 is SNEGSKA (reference sequence). The CDR3 is 13 amino acids. The CDR3 loop is CSARVLGSYEQYF. The DNA for the CDR3 is TGCAGTGCTAGAGTATTGGGCTCCTACGAGCAGTACTTC.

This clonotype has ten or more counts. The chain combines TRBV5-1 with TRBJ2-1, with TRBD2 matching over 12 bases. CDR1 is SGHRS, CDR2 YFSETQ, per germline. V dropped 3 bases and J dropped 4; count of bases not matched to a gene: 2. The CDR3 covers 15 residues. CDR3 DNA: TGCGCCAGCAGCTCTAGCGGGGGGGCATACAATGAGCAGTTCTTC. Translation gives CASSSSGGAYNEQFF.

This clonotype was observed a few times. V gene TRBV5-1 combines with J gene TRBJ2-3, with 15 bases identical to TRBD2. J gave up 6 bases and V 3 bases, and 8 bases lay outside the gene matches. The CDR3 totals 17 residues. CDR1 SGHRS and CDR2 YFSETQ come from the germline V gene. In nucleotides, the CDR3 is TGCGCCAGCAGCTCTGGACTAGCGGGGGGGTCTAAGGATACGCAGTATTTT. Translated: CASSSGLAGGSKDTQYF.

This clonotype was detected a few times. This chain connects TRBV14 to TRBJ2-1; perhaps TRBD2 as D (6 bases). Trimming removed 3 bases from V and 7 bases from J, with 19 bases in between. The germline gives CDR1 SGHDN, CDR2 FVKESK. CDR3 length equals 16 residues. Written as DNA, the CDR3 is TGTGCCAGCAGCCATCTAGTGGGCCTAGGGAGGAATGAGCAGTTCTTC. It is translated as CASSHLVGLGRNEQFF.

This clonotype showed up many times. The chain carries TRBV4-3 and TRBJ2-1; D gene unclear. Germline V gene data show CDR1 as LGHNA and CDR2 as YSLEER. V lost 4 bases and J lost 2, with 9 bases in between. The CDR3 has 14 residues. The CDR3 nucleotides are TGCGCCAGCAGCCCGACGCGAACCTACAATGAGCAGTTCTTC. Translation: CASSPTRTYNEQFF.

This clonotype occurred a few times. V gene TRBV7-2 combines with J gene TRBJ2-1; 11 bases agree with TRBD1. CDR3 length: 15 residues. V dropped 3 bases and J dropped 3; count of bases not matched to a gene: 1. CDR1 and CDR2 from the germline V gene are SGHTA and FQGNSA. CDR3 loop: CASSFGTGGYNEQFF. The CDR3 DNA is TGTGCCAGCAGCTTTGGGACAGGGGGCTACAATGAGCAGTTCTTC.

This chain connects TRBV7-2 to TRBJ2-7; TRBD1 aligns across 8 bases. The CDR3 loop spans 15 amino acids. Germline values: CDR1 SGHTA, CDR2 FQGNSA. Trimming cost V 3 bases and J 0 bases; bases outside gene matches: 4. Here the CDR3 DNA reads TGTGCCAGCAGCTTGACAGGGGACCTCTCCTACGAGCAGTACTTC. Translated: CASSLTGDLSYEQYF.

This clonotype turned up a few times. The chain recombines TRBV5-4 with TRBJ2-2, with 7 bases aligning to TRBD2. Germline-derived CDR1 and CDR2 are SGHNT and YYREEE (reference sequence). V lost 4 bases, J lost 2 bases, and 8 bases stayed unmatched. This CDR3 region has 16 residues. CDR3 amino acids: CASSPRGGLNTGELFF. As DNA, the CDR3 is TGTGCCAGCAGCCCCCGGGGAGGGCTAAACACCGGGGAGCTGTTTTTT.

This clonotype was found a few times. V and J are TRBV4-2 and TRBJ2-7, with D uncertain. This CDR3 spans 14 amino acids. Trimming stripped 0 bases from V and 3 bases from J, with 9 bases between. Germline CDR1 is LGHNA and CDR2 is YNFKEQ. CDR3 region: CASSQDPLFYEQYF. The DNA for the CDR3 is TGTGCCAGCAGCCAAGACCCACTATTCTACGAGCAGTACTTC.

This clonotype was observed a handful of times. The chain employs TRBV27 and TRBJ1-5; 11 bases are shared with TRBD1. V gave up 7 bases and J gave up 6 bases; unmatched junction bases: 11. Germline lookup yields CDR1 MNHEY and CDR2 SMNVEV (reference sequence). The CDR3 is 16 amino acids. The CDR3 nucleotides read TGTGCCAGCACCCCCTCGGGACAGGGGGGTGGTCAGCCCCAGCATTTT. Translation gives CASTPSGQGGGQPQHF.

This clonotype has just a few counts. The genes are TRBV20-1 and TRBJ2-3; D assignment may be TRBD1 or TRBD2 (6 bases each). Germline values: CDR1 DFQATT, CDR2 SNEGSKA (reference sequence). Trimming removed 3 bases at V and 6 bases at J, with 19 bases between. This CDR3 spans 15 amino acids. The CDR3 reads CSASPPGAGRDTQYF. The CDR3 DNA follows: TGCAGTGCTAGCCCCCCGGGGGCGGGACGGGATACGCAGTATTTT.

The chain joins TRBV2 to TRBJ2-3; the D gene is possibly TRBD2 (6 bases). CDR1 is SNHLY, CDR2 FYNNEI, per germline. V was cut by 6 bases and J by 5 bases, with 12 bases left in between. The CDR3 runs to 13 residues. The CDR3: CASREGLKDTQYF. CDR3 in DNA: TGTGCCAGCAGGGAGGGACTCAAAGATACGCAGTATTTT. Filled out from reference TRBV2 and TRBJ2-3, the complete variable domain reads EPEVTQTPSHQVTQMGQEVILRCVPISNHLYFYWYRQILGQKVEFLVSFYNNEISEKSEIFDDQFSVERPDGSNFTLKIRSTKLEDSAMYFCASREGLKDTQYFGPGTRLTVL.